The 29 T cell receptor beta chains below come from one sample, sequenced in a study of control samples from healthy donors and cancer patients. Libraries were prepared by immunoSEQ multiplex PCR; TCRdb keeps only in-frame clonotypes and omits some of them. The sample has tens of thousands of clones, around 79% seen once. Source material: PBMCs. Receptor source: a man in his fifties or sixties with head and neck cancer.

V and J are TRBV14 and TRBJ2-5, with unresolved D. The CDR3 extends over 14 amino acids. V gave up 3 bases and J gave up 5 bases, with 13 bases separating them. Germline V gene lookup returns CDR1 SGHDN and CDR2 FVKESK. The CDR3 is CASSQINSLETQYF. DNA of the CDR3: TGTGCCAGCAGCCAGATTAACTCCCTTGAGACCCAGTACTTC.

This clone has only a few counts. This rearrangement joins TRBV27 to TRBJ2-3; D not resolved. This CDR3 has 12 amino acids. The germline V gene has CDR1 MNHEY and CDR2 SMNVEV (reference sequence). Between the trimmed V and J ends, which lost 4 bases and 7 bases, there was a span of 9 bases. CDR3: CASSSNSYTQYF. The CDR3 region has the DNA TGTGCCAGCAGTTCAAATTCCTATACGCAGTATTTT.

This chain joins TRBV28 and TRBJ1-5; 12 bases line up with TRBD1. This CDR3 region has 20 residues. Losses at the gene ends were 4 bases for V and 2 bases for J; bases not matched to a gene: 15. Germline V gene data show CDR1 as MDHEN and CDR2 as SYDVKM. CDR3 bases: TGTGCCAGCAGTTGGACCGGGACAGGGGGCGTCAAGTGGGGCAATCAGCCCCAGCATTTT. Its translation: CASSWTGTGGVKWGNQPQHF.

The rearrangement uses TRBV5-1 and TRBJ2-2; D unclear. The germline CDR1 and CDR2 sequences are SGHRS and YFSETQ. The V gene lost 0 bases and the J gene lost 8 bases, with 5 bases spanning the gap. CDR3 length: 12 residues. CDR3 DNA: TGCGCCAGCAGCTTGGTGCGGGGGGAGCTGTTTTTT. Translating it yields CASSLVRGELFF. The whole variable domain, remainder taken from reference TRBV5-1 and TRBJ2-2, is KAGVTQTPRYLIKTRGQQVTLSCSPISGHRSVSWYQQTPGQGLQFLFEYFSETQRNKGNFPGRFSGRQFSNSRSEMNVSTLELGDSALYLCASSLVRGELFFGEGSRLTVL.

The V call is TRBV7-3, the J call TRBJ2-1; 9 bases fit TRBD1. The CDR3 consists of 14 residues. Germline values: CDR1 SGHTA, CDR2 FQGTGA. V gave up 4 bases and J gave up 5 bases; unmatched junction bases: 3. CDR3 DNA: TGTGCCAGCAGCTCGGGACAGGGCCACAATGAGCAGTTCTTC. As protein: CASSSGQGHNEQFF.

The chain joins TRBV19 to TRBJ2-6; D tentatively fits TRBD1 or TRBD2 (5 bases each). The CDR3 has 17 residues. The V and J ends lost 5 bases and 0 bases respectively, with 14 bases between them. CDR1 is LNHDA and CDR2 is SQIVND in the germline V gene (reference sequence). The CDR3 spells CASSLPPGSSGANVLTF. The CDR3 DNA follows: TGTGCCAGTAGTCTACCCCCAGGGAGCTCTGGGGCCAACGTCCTGACTTTC.

This clone was detected a few times. J is TRBJ1-5 and V is TRBV19; D gene unclear. Germline values: CDR1 LNHDA, CDR2 SQIVND (reference sequence). V was cut by 0 bases and J by 11 bases, with 11 bases left in between. The CDR3 has 13 residues. The CDR3 DNA follows: TGTGCCAGTAGTATAGATCGGACGTCAGCCCAGCATTTT. This gives the protein CASSIDRTSAQHF.

CDR3 nucleotide sequence: TGCGCCAGCAGCCTCCAGTGGGACAATGAGCAGTTCTTC. Translation: CASSLQWDNEQFF. The chain recombines TRBV4-1 with TRBJ2-1, with D uncertain. Germline lookup yields CDR1 MGHRA and CDR2 YSYEKL. This CDR3 has 13 amino acids. Trimming took 4 bases from V and 5 from J, leaving 9 bases between them.

The chain joins TRBV19 to TRBJ1-4; a possible D gene is TRBD1 (5 bases). V lost 6 bases and J lost 2, with 13 bases in between. Germline V gene data show CDR1 as LNHDA and CDR2 as SQIVND (reference sequence). The CDR3 contains 15 residues. Here the CDR3 reads CASSRSGYTNEKLFF. The CDR3, as DNA: TGTGCCAGTAGCCGGTCAGGGTACACTAATGAAAAACTGTTTTTT.

V usage is TRBV24-1 and J usage is TRBJ1-2, with D possibly being TRBD1 (5 bases). Germline CDR1 is KGHDR and CDR2 is SFDVKD. V lost 9 bases and J 8 bases, leaving 24 bases between the germline ends. The CDR3 is 15 residues long. CDR3 sequence: CATQPGTLISGGYTF. CDR3 coding DNA: TGTGCCACCCAACCCGGGACTCTAATTAGTGGCGGCTACACCTTC.

This chain joins TRBV7-8 and TRBJ2-2; 8 nucleotides align to TRBD2. The junction had 3 bases not matched to a gene; V was cut back by 3 bases and J by 3 bases. Germline V lookup: CDR1 SGHVS, CDR2 FQNEAQ. This CDR3 is 15 amino acids long. CDR3 protein: CASSFSAGDTGELFF. CDR3 coding DNA: TGTGCCAGCAGCTTCTCAGCGGGGGACACCGGGGAGCTGTTTTTT.

The V call is TRBV5-4, the J call TRBJ1-5, with TRBD1 matching over 7 bases. Trimming at V came to 0 bases and at J to 3 bases, leaving 3 bases not matched to a gene. Per the germline V gene, CDR1 is SGHNT and CDR2 is YYREEE (reference sequence). The CDR3 runs to 15 residues. Here the CDR3 DNA reads TGTGCCAGCAGCTTGGGGGGACAGTACAATCAGCCCCAGCATTTT. This sequence encodes CASSLGGQYNQPQHF.

This CDR3 reads CASSARFGAYEQFF. The CDR3 coding sequence is TGTGCCAGCAGCGCCCGTTTTGGAGCGTATGAGCAGTTCTTC. This chain uses TRBV9 with TRBJ2-1, with D unresolved. The CDR3 covers 14 residues. The ends were cut back, 3 bases at V and 8 bases at J, with 15 bases in the middle. Germline CDR1 reads SGDLS; CDR2 reads YYNGEE.

V is TRBV7-3 and J is TRBJ1-1; D is uncertain. V lost 3 bases to trimming and J lost 3 bases, with 14 bases between them. Looked up from germline, CDR1 is SGHTA and CDR2 is FQGTGA. The CDR3 extends over 15 amino acids. CDR3 sequence reads: CASSLTPIKDTEAFF. For the CDR3, the DNA is TGTGCCAGCAGCTTGACCCCCATAAAAGACACTGAAGCTTTCTTT.

The V and J genes are TRBV28 and TRBJ1-3; D gene uncertain. The CDR3 extends over 16 amino acids. V lost 2 bases, J lost 0 bases, and 11 bases lay in between. Germline CDR1 reads MDHEN; CDR2 reads SYDVKM. The CDR3 sequence is CASSLRGGRSGNTIYF. Written as DNA, the CDR3 is TGTGCCAGCAGTTTACGTGGAGGGCGCTCTGGAAACACCATATATTTT.

The gene calls are TRBV7-6 and TRBJ2-1; 9 nucleotides agree with TRBD2. Germline V lookup: CDR1 SGHVS, CDR2 FNYEAQ. The CDR3 is made up of 15 amino acids. J gave up 6 bases and V 3 bases, and 6 bases lay outside the gene matches. The CDR3 region has the DNA TGTGCCAGCAGCTTTATGGCGGGAGGGGGCAATGAGCAGTTCTTC. It specifies CASSFMAGGGNEQFF.

V usage is TRBV30 and J usage is TRBJ1-3, with D uncertain. From germline, CDR1 is GTSNPN and CDR2 SVGIG (reference sequence). V shed 2 bases and J shed 0 bases, with 5 bases lying between them. The CDR3 spans 13 residues. The CDR3 DNA is TGTGCCTGGAGTTTGGGCTCTGGAAACACCATATATTTT. It specifies CAWSLGSGNTIYF.

As DNA, the CDR3 is TGTGCCAGCAGCTTGTCCGTCGCCGGAGCTTTCTTT. It translates to CASSLSVAGAFF. The chain carries TRBV11-1 and TRBJ1-1; D call uncertain. This CDR3 comprises 12 residues. CDR1 is SGHAT, CDR2 FQDESV, per germline (reference sequence). The ends were cut back, 3 bases at V and 10 bases at J, with 12 bases in the middle.

The rearrangement uses TRBV5-1 and TRBJ2-5; D is possibly TRBD2 (6 bases). Trimming cost V 0 bases and J 0 bases, with 18 bases left between them. Germline CDR1 SGHRS, CDR2 YFSETQ. CDR3 length: 18 residues. The CDR3: CASSLAGGRSSYQETQYF. The CDR3 bases are TGCGCCAGCAGCTTGGCCGGGGGAAGATCGTCGTACCAAGAGACCCAGTACTTC.

This clone was counted between two and nine times. V is TRBV3-1 (or the pseudogene TRBV3-2) and J is TRBJ2-5; TRBD1 or TRBD2 may be the D gene (6 bases each). V was clipped by 0 bases and J by 4 bases, with 12 bases between them. Germline loops: CDR1 LGHDT, CDR2 YNNKEL (reference sequence). The CDR3 spans 15 residues. CDR3 in amino acids: CASSQERGVGETQYF. CDR3 nucleotides: TGTGCCAGCAGCCAAGAAAGGGGGGTGGGAGAGACCCAGTACTTC.

This clone was observed a few times. The gene calls are TRBV7-2 and TRBJ1-5, with unresolved D. V was clipped by 1 base and J by 7 bases, with 8 bases between them. The CDR3 length is 13 residues. The germline V gene encodes CDR1 SGHTA and CDR2 FQGNSA. DNA for the CDR3: TGTGCCAGCAGCTTAGACAGTTGGCAGCCCCAGCATTTT. Amino acids: CASSLDSWQPQHF.

The V gene is TRBV28, the J gene TRBJ1-5; D is ambiguous. Germline lookup yields CDR1 MDHEN and CDR2 SYDVKM. Trimming pared 8 bases from V and 3 bases from J, leaving 17 bases between. The CDR3 is 15 amino acids. The CDR3 bases are TGTGCCAGCGAGGATCGGACCGTTAACAATCAGCCCCAGCATTTT. It codes for CASEDRTVNNQPQHF. Using reference TRBV28 and TRBJ1-5 for the parts outside the CDR3, the full variable domain is DVKVTQSSRYLVKRTGEKVFLECVQDMDHENMFWYRQDPGLGLRLIYFSYDVKMKEKGDIPEGYSVSREKKERFSLILESASTNQTSMYLCASEDRTVNNQPQHFGDGTRLSIL.

The V call is TRBV24-1, the J call TRBJ2-1; unclear D gene. Germline V gene data show CDR1 as KGHDR and CDR2 as SFDVKD. The CDR3 is 12 residues long. V lost 4 bases and J lost 9, with 9 bases in between. The CDR3: CATSERVGEQFF. The CDR3 nucleotides read TGTGCCACCAGTGAACGGGTAGGTGAGCAGTTCTTC.

The V call is TRBV24-1, the J call TRBJ2-3; 9 bases fit TRBD2. This CDR3 spans 14 amino acids. V shed 6 bases and J 4 bases; nucleotides not matched to a gene: 4. Germline V lookup: CDR1 KGHDR, CDR2 SFDVKD. This CDR3 is CATSSAGGPDTQYF. In nucleotides, the CDR3 is TGTGCCACCAGTTCAGCGGGAGGACCAGATACGCAGTATTTT.

The chain has TRBV21-1 and TRBJ2-5; the table's D call of TRBD1 was not tested on the DNA. TRBV21-1 is termed a pseudogene. The CDR3 consists of 16 residues. CDR3: CATPVKGEQGGETQYF. The CDR3 DNA sequence: TGTGCCACCCCGGTCAAAGGAGAACAGGGCGGTGAGACCCAGTACTTC.

J is TRBJ1-1 and V is TRBV10-1, with no clear D. This CDR3 is 12 amino acids long. Germline CDR1 reads WNHNN; CDR2 reads SYGVQD (reference sequence). V lost 5 bases and J 0 bases, leaving 4 bases between the germline ends. The CDR3 coding sequence is TGCGCCAGCAGTACGATGAACACTGAAGCTTTCTTT. Translating gives CASSTMNTEAFF.

A word on this clone: Other DNA sequences from this sample encode an identical CDR3 as well. This chain connects TRBV21-1 to TRBJ2-7; the table names TRBD2, a call not compared with the DNA. TRBV21-1 is tagged as a pseudogene. CDR3 length equals 14 residues. The CDR3 sequence is CASRERSGKDEQYF. CDR3 nucleotides: TGTGCCAGCAGGGAAAGGTCGGGGAAGGACGAGCAGTACTTC.

Only a few counts were recorded for this clone. J is TRBJ2-7 and V is TRBV6-5; D unclear. The CDR3 extends over 12 amino acids. Germline V lookup: CDR1 MNHEY, CDR2 SVGAGI. V lost 0 bases and J lost 6, with 6 bases in between. As DNA, the CDR3 is TGTGCCAGCAGTTACTCATCTTCCGAGCAGTACTTC. Its protein product is CASSYSSSEQYF.

The gene calls are TRBV11-2 and TRBJ2-3, with D possibly matching TRBD2 (5 bases). This CDR3 region has 15 residues. V was pared by 3 bases and J by 4 bases, with 14 bases between. Germline V gives CDR1 SGHAT, CDR2 FQNNGV. DNA for the CDR3: TGTGCCAGCAGCTTGGAGAAGTGGGAGTCAGATACGCAGTATTTT. Amino acid sequence: CASSLEKWESDTQYF.